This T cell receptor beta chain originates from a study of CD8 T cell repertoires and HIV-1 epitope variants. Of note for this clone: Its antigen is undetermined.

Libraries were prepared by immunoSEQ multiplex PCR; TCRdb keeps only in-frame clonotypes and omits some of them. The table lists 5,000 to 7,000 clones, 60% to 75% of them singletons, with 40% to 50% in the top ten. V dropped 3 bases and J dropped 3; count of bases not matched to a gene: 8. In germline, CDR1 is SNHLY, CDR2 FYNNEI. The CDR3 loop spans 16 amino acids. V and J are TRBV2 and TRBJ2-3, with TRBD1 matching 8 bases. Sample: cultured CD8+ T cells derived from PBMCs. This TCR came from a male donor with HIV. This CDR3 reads CASSDGQGMETDTQYF. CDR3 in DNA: TGTGCCAGCAGTGACGGACAGGGAATGGAAACAGATACGCAGTATTTT. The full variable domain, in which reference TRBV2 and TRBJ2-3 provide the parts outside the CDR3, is EPEVTQTPSHQVTQMGQEVILRCVPISNHLYFYWYRQILGQKVEFLVSFYNNEISEKSEIFDDQFSVERPDGSNFTLKIRSTKLEDSAMYFCASSDGQGMETDTQYFGPGTRLTVL.